This T cell receptor (beta chain) was recovered during a study of T-cell memory formation after mild COVID-19. About the study: TCR clustering was largely donor specific. Notes on the study in general: CD4/CD8 balance held among clones contracting day 15 to 85, and later expanders leaned CD4+.

J gave up 5 bases and V 1 base, and 6 bases lay outside the gene matches. The CDR3 covers 15 residues. Germline CDR1 is SGHTA and CDR2 is FQGNSA. About this clonotype itself: Its matching antigen is unknown.

Employing constant-segment primers, 5'RACE generated TCR alpha and TCR beta cDNA libraries bearing sample barcodes and UMIs. TCRdb reanalysed the 5' RACE reads using MiXCR and keeps one entry per CDR3 protein. The sample carries hundreds of thousands of distinct CDR3 sequences, roughly 21% recorded once. The TCR originated in an adult woman who had mild COVID-19 (a few samples of this study predate the infection). Cell type and time point are not known. This chain uses TRBV7-2 with TRBJ2-5; TRBD1 aligns across 8 bases. The sample consisted of PBMCs or a T cell subset sorted from them (not recorded which). The CDR3 DNA sequence: TGTGCCAGCAGCTTAGTCCGACAGGGGCTTGAGACCCAGTACTTC. This codes for CASSLVRQGLETQYF.